The 13 T cell receptor beta chains below all came from one sample that was sequenced in a study of Ad26.COV2.S vaccination and SARS-CoV-2 variants. Documented treatment: about 20 received Ad26.COV2.S at low or high dose, single or two shots; about 5 received placebo; per-sample allocation not given. Specimen acquisition occurred on day 63 following the initial vaccine or placebo injection. Here immunoSEQ multiplex PCR was the method, and the copy in TCRdb shows in-frame clones only, minus some. The profile covers approximately 350,000 clones, with roughly 87% appearing a single time and roughly 3.1% taken by the ten largest. The input for sequencing was peripheral blood, taken in a trial of Ad26.COV2.S vaccine versus placebo. All receptors derive from a person aged 18-65 years who received the Ad26.COV2.S COVID-19 vaccine or a placebo.

This sequence joins TRBV25-1 and TRBJ2-1, with D perhaps matching TRBD1 (5 bases). Germline values: CDR1 MGHDK, CDR2 SYGVNS. Between the trimmed V and J ends, which lost 3 bases and 10 bases, there was a span of 22 bases. The length of the CDR3 is 16 residues. CDR3 sequence reads: CASSDYGALPAAEQFF. The CDR3 coding sequence is TGTGCCAGCAGTGATTATGGGGCCCTCCCGGCGGCAGAGCAGTTCTTC.

The V call is TRBV5-1, the J call TRBJ1-1, with 10 positions matching TRBD1. Per the germline V gene, CDR1 is SGHRS and CDR2 is YFSETQ. V lost 7 bases, J lost 3 bases, and 12 bases stayed unmatched. The CDR3 has 16 amino acids. For the CDR3, the DNA is TGCGCCAGCTCCCATACCCCCGGACAGGGGGACACTGAAGCTTTCTTT. Its protein product is CASSHTPGQGDTEAFF.

This chain uses TRBV4-1 with TRBJ1-2; possibly TRBD1 for D (6 bases). Trimming left V 1 base short and J 4 bases short, with 22 bases between. CDR1 is MGHRA and CDR2 is YSYEKL in the germline V gene. This CDR3 has 18 residues. CDR3 sequence (DNA): TGCGCCAGCAGCCAAGCCCGCACGGGGGCCGGCCGATCCTATGGCTACACCTTC. Translation: CASSQARTGAGRSYGYTF.

The chain carries TRBV11-1 and TRBJ2-7; 8 nucleotides line up with TRBD1. V lost 0 bases, J lost 4 bases, and 8 bases stayed unmatched. From germline, CDR1 is SGHAT and CDR2 FQDESV (reference sequence). The CDR3 is 16 amino acids. The DNA for the CDR3 is TGTGCCAGCAGCTTAGCGAGGACAGGGTTACAATACGAGCAGTACTTC. This encodes CASSLARTGLQYEQYF.

This chain uses TRBV27 with TRBJ2-5, with D unclear. V lost 6 bases to trimming and J lost 0 bases, with 14 bases between them. The CDR3 runs to 15 residues. CDR1 and CDR2 from the germline V gene are MNHEY and SMNVEV (reference sequence). The CDR3 region is CASSLLDGYQETQYF. The DNA for the CDR3 is TGTGCCAGCAGCCTTTTGGACGGATACCAAGAGACCCAGTACTTC.

This rearrangement joins TRBV30 to TRBJ1-2, with a tentative D call TRBD1 (5 bases). Germline V gene data show CDR1 as GTSNPN and CDR2 as SVGIG (reference sequence). The CDR3 consists of 13 residues. The V gene lost 0 bases and the J gene lost 1 base, with 6 bases spanning the gap. DNA for the CDR3: TGTGCCTGGAGTGTGAGGGGTAACTATGGCTACACCTTC. Translating gives CAWSVRGNYGYTF.

The chain employs TRBV5-4 and TRBJ2-3; 10 bases match TRBD2. The CDR3 covers 15 residues. V lost 4 bases, J lost 2 bases, and 4 bases stayed unmatched. Germline V CDR1 and CDR2: SGHNT, YYREEE (reference sequence). DNA for the CDR3: TGTGCCAGCAGCCCAGCGGGGGGGATCACAGATACGCAGTATTTT. Translating gives CASSPAGGITDTQYF.

This clone was seen more than once but under ten times. The rearrangement links TRBV5-1 to TRBJ1-5, with TRBD1 matching over 8 bases. The ends lost 0 bases at V and 6 bases at J; junction bases unmatched: 5. This CDR3 has 15 residues. Germline lookup yields CDR1 SGHRS and CDR2 YFSETQ. The CDR3 coding sequence is TGCGCCAGCAGCTTGGACGGACAGGGACTTCAGCCCCAGCATTTT. It codes for CASSLDGQGLQPQHF.

The chain employs TRBV4-1 and TRBJ2-3; 9 nucleotides align to TRBD1. Looked up from germline, CDR1 is MGHRA and CDR2 is YSYEKL. The CDR3 spans 17 residues. The ends lost 4 bases at V and 4 bases at J; junction bases unmatched: 12. The CDR3 loop is CASSLEGWGQGADTQYF. The CDR3 nucleotides are TGCGCCAGCAGCCTGGAGGGGTGGGGACAGGGCGCAGATACGCAGTATTTT.

This chain links TRBV3-1 (or the pseudogene TRBV3-2) with TRBJ1-1, with D uncertain. Germline V lookup: CDR1 LGHDT, CDR2 YNNKEL (reference sequence). The CDR3 is 14 residues long. Trimming removed 4 bases at V and 1 base at J, with 10 bases between. This CDR3 reads CASSPVGGNTEAFF. DNA of the CDR3: TGTGCCAGCAGCCCGGTTGGTGGGAACACTGAAGCTTTCTTT.

This chain uses TRBV6-5 with TRBJ2-1; D gene ambiguous. The CDR3 totals 11 residues. Germline V CDR1 and CDR2: MNHEY, SVGAGI. The V gene lost 7 bases and the J gene lost 9 bases, with 10 bases spanning the gap. The CDR3 coding sequence is TGTGCCAGCAAAGGAAGAGGTGAGCAGTTCTTC. It is translated as CASKGRGEQFF.

The genes are TRBV5-1 and TRBJ2-7; D might be TRBD1 (6 bases). Germline loops: CDR1 SGHRS, CDR2 YFSETQ. This CDR3 region has 13 residues. V lost 5 bases, J lost 1 base, and 10 bases lay in between. The DNA of the CDR3 is TGCGCCAGCAGTTGGGACACTTCCTACGAGCAGTACTTC. Its translation: CASSWDTSYEQYF.

The chain carries TRBV14 and TRBJ2-7, with D possibly matching TRBD2 (7 bases). Trimming took off 5 bases at V and 2 bases at J, with 19 bases between the two ends. This CDR3 has 16 amino acids. Per germline, CDR1 SGHDN and CDR2 FVKESK. The CDR3 region has the DNA TGTGCCAGCAGCACAGGGTTTGGGCGGGGGCCCTACGAGCAGTACTTC. Amino acids: CASSTGFGRGPYEQYF.